The 23 T cell receptor beta chains below come from one sample, sequenced in a study. TCRdb re-called the 5' RACE reads through MiXCR, storing one row per CDR3 protein. The table includes fewer than 12,000 distinct CDR3 sequences, more than 15% detected once. Tregs were sorted as CD4+CD25+CD127-/low cells. The material sequenced was Tregs sorted from a lymph node. The receptors derive from a female donor with breast cancer.

This clonotype has only one observation. The J gene is TRBJ2-2, the V gene TRBV5-1, with 10 nucleotides matching TRBD1. Germline V gene data show CDR1 as SGHRS and CDR2 as YFSETQ. This CDR3 is built from 16 residues. J gave up 5 bases and V 4 bases, and 8 bases lay outside the gene matches. The CDR3 region is CASSARDRGGTGELFF. CDR3 in DNA: TGCGCCAGCAGCGCCCGGGACAGGGGAGGAACCGGGGAGCTGTTTTTT.

This clonotype showed up many times. The chain combines TRBV18 with TRBJ2-2; no clear D gene. The V and J ends lost 2 bases and 6 bases respectively, with 4 bases between them. Germline CDR1 reads KGHSH; CDR2 reads LQKENI. The CDR3 extends over 12 amino acids. This CDR3 reads CASSPGAGELFF. The DNA of the CDR3 is TGTGCCAGCTCACCAGGTGCCGGGGAGCTGTTTTTT. Based on the CDR3 plus reference TRBV18 and TRBJ2-2, the full variable domain is NAGVMQNPRHLVRRRGQEARLRCSPMKGHSHVYWYRQLPEEGLKFMVYLQKENIIDESGMPKERFSAEFPKEGPSILRIQQVVRGDSAAYFCASSPGAGELFFGEGSRLTVL.

This clonotype was observed a handful of times. A read error may be the cause here, since a much bigger clone is one base away. In this CDR3 the conserved last residue, phenylalanine or tryptophan, is missing, so a read error is likely. V and J are TRBV7-2 and TRBJ1-4; TRBD1 matches 11 bases. This CDR3 is 18 amino acids long. V shed 5 bases, J shed 4 bases, and the junction held 12 bases outside the gene matches. Germline V lookup: CDR1 SGHTA, CDR2 FQGNSA. Written as DNA, the CDR3 is TGTGCCAGCAGCCCTAGGACAGGGGGCGCGAAGGGTAATGAAAAACTGTTTCTT. This gives the protein CASSPRTGGAKGNEKLFL.

Sample share makes this clonotype medium-sized (0.01 to 0.1%). The chain uses TRBV20-1 and TRBJ2-7; 7 bases are a match to TRBD2. The CDR3 has 13 amino acids. Germline V gene lookup returns CDR1 DFQATT and CDR2 SNEGSKA (reference sequence). The V and J ends lost 3 bases and 6 bases, in that order; junction bases with no gene match: 8. CDR3 DNA sequence: TGCAGTGCTAGTACCAGCGGGACCCTCGAGCAGTACTTC. Its translation is CSASTSGTLEQYF.

This clonotype is classed as medium-sized. The rearrangement uses TRBV9 and TRBJ2-1; unclear D gene. The CDR3 contains 14 residues. Between the trimmed V and J ends, which lost 0 bases and 4 bases, there was a span of 8 bases. The V gene's germline CDR1 is SGDLS and CDR2 YYNGEE. CDR3 nucleotides: TGTGCCAGCAGCGTAGGACTTGAGTACAATGAGCAGTTCTTC. Translation: CASSVGLEYNEQFF.

This clonotype came up many times. The chain has TRBV28 and TRBJ2-5; 14 nucleotides agree with TRBD2. This CDR3 contains 18 residues. The germline gives CDR1 MDHEN, CDR2 SYDVKM. The ends lost 4 bases at V and 2 bases at J; junction bases unmatched: 9. CDR3 loop: CASSSRLAGGPGQETQYF. CDR3 nucleotides: TGTGCCAGCAGTTCGCGACTAGCGGGAGGGCCCGGTCAAGAGACCCAGTACTTC.

On this clonotype: Mismatch with germline at one junction end may stem from a read error. This rearrangement joins TRBV18 to TRBJ1-1; D not resolved. Germline V gives CDR1 KGHSH, CDR2 LQKENI. This CDR3 is built from 16 residues. Here the CDR3 DNA reads TGTGCCAGCTCACCACGGCCTAAGGGCTCGAACACTGAAGCTTTTTTT. The encoded protein is CASSPRPKGSNTEAFF.

This clonotype is medium-sized in the sample. The rearrangement joins TRBV5-1 to TRBJ1-6, with D possibly TRBD1 on 5 matching bases. V lost 4 bases and J lost 10, with 12 bases in between. Germline CDR1 reads SGHRS; CDR2 reads YFSETQ. CDR3 size: 13 residues. In DNA, the CDR3 is TGCGCCAGCAGCAGCGACAGTCGGTCACCCCTCCACTTT. As protein: CASSSDSRSPLHF. Full variable domain (rest looked up from reference TRBV5-1 and TRBJ1-6): KAGVTQTPRYLIKTRGQQVTLSCSPISGHRSVSWYQQTPGQGLQFLFEYFSETQRNKGNFPGRFSGRQFSNSRSEMNVSTLELGDSALYLCASSSDSRSPLHFGNGTRLTVT.

This clonotype is medium-sized (0.01 to 0.1%) within its sample. The chain links TRBV4-1 to TRBJ2-7, with TRBD2 identical over 10 bases. CDR1 MGHRA and CDR2 YSYEKL come from the germline V gene. The CDR3 totals 16 residues. V shed 0 bases, J shed 2 bases, and the junction held 4 bases outside the gene matches. CDR3 region: CASSQDEREGAYEQYF. The CDR3 coding sequence is TGCGCCAGCAGCCAAGATGAGCGGGAGGGTGCCTACGAGCAGTACTTC.

The table lists this clonotype with a few counts. The rearrangement joins TRBV11-2 to TRBJ2-2; 8 bases are a match to TRBD2. The V and J ends lost 3 bases and 4 bases, in that order; junction bases with no gene match: 7. The CDR3 covers 16 residues. From germline, CDR1 is SGHAT and CDR2 FQNNGV. This chain's CDR3 is CASSLGAGASTGELFF. CDR3 DNA: TGTGCCAGCAGCTTGGGAGCGGGAGCGAGCACCGGGGAGCTGTTTTTT.

The V and J genes are TRBV5-1 and TRBJ2-5, with TRBD1 matching over 8 bases. The junction had 9 bases not matched to a gene; V was cut back by 4 bases and J by 10 bases. This CDR3 spans 13 amino acids. Germline V CDR1 and CDR2: SGHRS, YFSETQ. This CDR3 is CASSIGGQEGQYF. The CDR3 region has the DNA TGCGCCAGCAGCATTGGGGGACAGGAGGGCCAGTACTTC.

This clonotype rates as medium-sized (0.01 to 0.1%). CDR3 protein: CASSLGAGNQETQYF. CDR3 in DNA: TGTGCCAGCAGCTTAGGGGCAGGCAACCAAGAGACCCAGTACTTC. This chain joins TRBV7-3 and TRBJ2-5; tentatively, D is TRBD1 (5 bases). V lost 2 bases and J lost 0, with 10 bases in between. From germline, CDR1 is SGHTA and CDR2 FQGTGA. The CDR3 runs to 15 residues. Variable domain in full (rest from reference TRBV7-3 and TRBJ2-5): GAGVSQTPSNKVTEKGKYVELRCDPISGHTALYWYRQSLGQGPEFLIYFQGTGAADDSGLPNDRFFAVRPEGSVSTLKIQRTERGDSAVYLCASSLGAGNQETQYFGPGTRLLVL.

The J gene is TRBJ1-3, the V gene TRBV20-1; no definite D call. Germline V CDR1 and CDR2: DFQATT, SNEGSKA (reference sequence). V was shortened by 0 bases and J by 0 bases, with 9 bases between the two germline ends. The CDR3 covers 15 residues. The CDR3 sequence: CSARDRRNSGNTIYF. CDR3 DNA sequence: TGCAGTGCTAGAGATCGACGGAACTCTGGAAACACCATATATTTT.

This clonotype was observed a few times. The V and J genes are TRBV27 and TRBJ2-1; 13 bases are a match to TRBD2. V shed 2 bases and J 6 bases; nucleotides not matched to a gene: 4. CDR1 MNHEY and CDR2 SMNVEV come from the germline V gene (reference sequence). The CDR3 length is 16 residues. Written as DNA, the CDR3 is TGTGCCAGCAGTTTAAGACTAGCGGGAGGTGGCAATGAGCAGTTCTTC. This codes for CASSLRLAGGGNEQFF.

This clonotype occurred a few times. A read error is possible here, since a much larger clone lies one base away. CDR3 DNA sequence: TGCGCCAGCAGCCAAGGGGGACAGGGGAAAAATTCACCCCGCCACTTT. Protein product: CASSQGGQGKNSPRHF. The gene calls are TRBV4-1 and TRBJ1-6; TRBD1 matches at 10 bases. This CDR3 is built from 16 residues. CDR1 and CDR2 (germline): MGHRA, YSYEKL.

As to this clonotype: Just one base apart from a much larger clone, this may be a read error. The rearrangement links TRBV12-3 or TRBV12-4 to TRBJ1-1; the match to TRBD1 covers 10 bases. The CDR3 totals 14 residues. With 6 bases clipped from V and 1 base from J, the junction kept 2 bases outside the gene matches. CDR3 protein: CASSWTGGNTEAFF. The CDR3 nucleotides read TGTGCCAGCAGCTGGACAGGGGGGAACACTGAAGCTTTCTTT.

In its sample, this clonotype was seen many times. The rearrangement uses TRBV28 and TRBJ1-4, with D possibly being TRBD1 (5 bases). CDR1 and CDR2 (germline): MDHEN, SYDVKM. There are 16 residues in the CDR3. V shed 2 bases and J shed 4 bases, with 14 bases lying between them. The CDR3 DNA reads TGTGCCAGCAGTTTACCCCCAGGGCAGGGTAATGAAAAACTGTTTTTT. Amino acid sequence: CASSLPPGQGNEKLFF.

There are many counts of this clonotype. The chain combines TRBV5-1 with TRBJ2-7; D unclear. This CDR3 is 11 amino acids long. Germline V gives CDR1 SGHRS, CDR2 YFSETQ. The V and J ends lost 4 bases and 5 bases respectively, with 7 bases between them. As DNA, the CDR3 is TGCGCCAGCAGCAAGGAGAACGAGCAGTACTTC. It yields the protein CASSKENEQYF.

V and J are TRBV5-1 and TRBJ2-3, with 10 nucleotides matching TRBD2. Germline V lookup: CDR1 SGHRS, CDR2 YFSETQ. There are 16 residues in the CDR3. V was pared by 0 bases and J by 5 bases, with 6 bases of the junction left unmatched. Written as DNA, the CDR3 is TGCGCCAGCAGCTTGGGATGGACTAGCGGTGGAGATACGCAGTATTTT. It translates to CASSLGWTSGGDTQYF.

J is TRBJ2-3 and V is TRBV2; unclear D gene. V was cut by 6 bases and J by 5 bases, with 9 bases left in between. The CDR3 totals 12 residues. Germline V gene lookup returns CDR1 SNHLY and CDR2 FYNNEI. CDR3 bases: TGTGCCAGCAGGAAGTGGGTAGATACGCAGTATTTT. The encoded protein is CASRKWVDTQYF.

The rearrangement links TRBV18 to TRBJ2-7; D unclear. The CDR3 is 13 residues long. V was shortened by 3 bases and J by 4 bases, with 10 bases between the two germline ends. Per the germline V gene, CDR1 is KGHSH and CDR2 is LQKENI. This CDR3 is CASSPIGWYEQYF. The CDR3 bases are TGTGCCAGCTCACCGATCGGATGGTACGAGCAGTACTTC.

This clonotype rates as medium-sized. The chain uses TRBV7-9 and TRBJ2-1; TRBD1 aligns across 7 bases. CDR3 size: 18 residues. V dropped 4 bases and J dropped 7; count of bases not matched to a gene: 19. From germline, CDR1 is SEHNR and CDR2 FQNEAQ (reference sequence). The CDR3 loop reads CASSWPGRGSTTGNEQFF. Here the CDR3 DNA reads TGTGCCAGCAGCTGGCCAGGCAGGGGGAGTACCACGGGTAATGAGCAGTTCTTC.

The sample holds a few counts of this clonotype. J is TRBJ2-3 and V is TRBV25-1; 10 nucleotides match TRBD2. CDR1 is MGHDK and CDR2 is SYGVNS in the germline V gene. Trimming at V came to 4 bases and at J to 6 bases, leaving 10 bases not matched to a gene. The CDR3 runs to 16 residues. The CDR3: CASSGGLAGVSDTQYF. The CDR3 coding sequence is TGTGCCAGCAGTGGTGGCCTAGCGGGAGTATCGGATACGCAGTATTTT.